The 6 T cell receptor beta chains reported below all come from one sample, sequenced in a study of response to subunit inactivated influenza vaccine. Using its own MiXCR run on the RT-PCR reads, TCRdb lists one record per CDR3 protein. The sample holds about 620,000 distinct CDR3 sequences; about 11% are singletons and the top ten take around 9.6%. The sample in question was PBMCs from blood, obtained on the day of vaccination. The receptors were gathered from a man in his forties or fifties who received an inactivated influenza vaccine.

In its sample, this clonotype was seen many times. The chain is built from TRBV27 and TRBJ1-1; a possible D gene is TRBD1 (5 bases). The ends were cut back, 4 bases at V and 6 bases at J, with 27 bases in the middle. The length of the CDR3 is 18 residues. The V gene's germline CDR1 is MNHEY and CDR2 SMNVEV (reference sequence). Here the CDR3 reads CASSSRYRLGEQTPEAFF. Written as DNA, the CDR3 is TGTGCCAGCAGTTCCCGATACAGGCTAGGGGAACAAACCCCTGAAGCTTTCTTT.

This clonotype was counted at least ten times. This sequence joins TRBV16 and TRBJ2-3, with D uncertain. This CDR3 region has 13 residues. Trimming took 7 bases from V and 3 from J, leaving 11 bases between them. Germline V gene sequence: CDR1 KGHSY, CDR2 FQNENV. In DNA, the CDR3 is TGTGCCAGCACCCTTGTTCGGACAGATACGCAGTATTTT. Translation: CASTLVRTDTQYF.

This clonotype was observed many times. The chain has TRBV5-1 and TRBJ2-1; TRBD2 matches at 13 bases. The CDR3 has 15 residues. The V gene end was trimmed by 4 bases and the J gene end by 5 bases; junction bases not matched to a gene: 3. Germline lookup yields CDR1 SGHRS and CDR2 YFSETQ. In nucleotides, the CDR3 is TGCGCCAGCAGCCGGGGACTAGCGGGGAACAATGAGCAGTTCTTC. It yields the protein CASSRGLAGNNEQFF.

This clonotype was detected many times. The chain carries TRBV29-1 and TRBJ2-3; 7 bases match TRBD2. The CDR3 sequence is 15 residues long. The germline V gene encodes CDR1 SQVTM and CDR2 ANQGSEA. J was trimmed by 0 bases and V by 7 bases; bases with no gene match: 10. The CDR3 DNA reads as TGCAGCGCCATGAAACGGGAGGCGAGCACAGATACGCAGTATTTT. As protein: CSAMKREASTDTQYF.

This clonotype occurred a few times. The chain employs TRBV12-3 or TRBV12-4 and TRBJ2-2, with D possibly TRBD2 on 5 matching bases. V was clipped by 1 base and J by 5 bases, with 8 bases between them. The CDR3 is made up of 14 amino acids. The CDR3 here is CASSLESGTGELFF. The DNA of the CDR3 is TGTGCCAGCAGTTTAGAGTCGGGAACCGGGGAGCTGTTTTTT.

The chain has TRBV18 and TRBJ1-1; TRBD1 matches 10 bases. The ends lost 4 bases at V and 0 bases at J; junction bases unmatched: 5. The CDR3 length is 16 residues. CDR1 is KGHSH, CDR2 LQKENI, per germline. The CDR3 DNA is TGTGCCAGCTCACTAAAGACAGGGGGCCTGAACACTGAAGCTTTCTTT. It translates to CASSLKTGGLNTEAFF.